The source of this T cell receptor (beta chain) is a study of cytomegalovirus exposure and HLA in healthy donors. Both 60 Vbeta primers and 13 Jbeta primers went into the PCR. Sequenced by immunoSEQ multiplex PCR; TCRdb stores in-frame clones only, minus some. Of 100,000 or so clones in the sample, around four fifths were seen once. Study-wide findings and caveats: In a later analysis, the majority of CMV-associated beta chains seemingly showed HLA restriction.

As regards this clone: Its cognate antigen is unknown.

V shed 7 bases and J 1 base; nucleotides not matched to a gene: 8. CDR1 is MRHNA and CDR2 is SNTAGT in the germline V gene. This CDR3 comprises 16 residues. The chain employs TRBV6-4 and TRBJ2-4; 9 positions agree with TRBD1. The receptor was isolated from a man in his forties or fifties in good health and CMV-seronegative. Sequenced sample: PBMCs. CDR3 bases: TGTGCCAGCACCCCCCGACAGGGGGTCGCCAAAAACATTCAGTACTTC. Translating gives CASTPRQGVAKNIQYF.